Below, 2 T cell receptor beta chains from the same sample are listed, as sequenced in a study of blood T cell repertoires in COVID-19. Data came from immunoSEQ multiplex PCR; TCRdb stores just in-frame clones and leaves some out. The sample holds roughly 280,000 clones; roughly 90% are singletons and the top ten take around 11%. Material: peripheral blood. Receptors originate from a woman aged 25 to 39 with COVID-19, enrolled during active disease.

As for this clone: Other DNA sequences in this specimen translate into the identical CDR3. This chain joins TRBV30 and TRBJ2-2; 7 bases map to TRBD2. The CDR3 runs to 13 residues. Germline V gene data show CDR1 as GTSNPN and CDR2 as SVGIG (reference sequence). V was clipped by 0 bases and J by 8 bases; unmatched bases: 3. The CDR3, as DNA: TGTGCCTGGAGTGTAGGAGCGGGAGGGGAGCTGTTTTTT. Translating it yields CAWSVGAGGELFF.

This clone was found once. The chain links TRBV4-1 to TRBJ1-5, with D maybe TRBD1 (6 bases). CDR3 length equals 14 residues. V lost 3 bases and J 7 bases, leaving 13 bases between the germline ends. Germline V gives CDR1 MGHRA, CDR2 YSYEKL. CDR3 protein: CASSHEGGMQPQHF. CDR3 DNA: TGCGCCAGCAGCCATGAAGGGGGAATGCAGCCCCAGCATTTT.